This T cell receptor beta chain comes out of a study of blood T cells in healthy people across ages. Study as a whole: Capture via template switching afforded approximately one barcoded beta molecule per two T cells.

Trimming left V 3 bases short and J 6 bases short, with 11 bases between. The CDR3 has 13 residues. A sample-barcoded 5' primer and a J-beta primer mix were used in a second PCR of roughly 7 to 12 cycles. TCRdb re-derived calls from the 5' RACE reads in MiXCR, one entry per CDR3 protein. The sample yields fewer than 2,000,000 distinct CDR3 sequences, 35% to 50% seen once. Only a few counts were recorded for this clonotype. Aged roughly 6 to 90, donors were systemically healthy Caucasians from Russia. The sequenced sample was blood. The clonotype was recovered from a human donor in good health. The chain recombines TRBV12-3 or TRBV12-4 with TRBJ1-2; D unresolved. The CDR3 DNA follows: TGTGCCAGCAGTTTGTCCGAGGGCCATGGCTACACCTTC. Translation gives CASSLSEGHGYTF.